Below, 31 T cell receptor beta chains from the same sample are listed, as sequenced in a study of post-analysis software for immune sequencing data. Study findings and constraints: Included in a set of roughly 5 TRBV segments more frequent in patients than controls were TRBV5-6, TRBV5-1 and TRBV20-1.

cDNA libraries of TCR beta carried unique molecular identifiers. One entry per CDR3 protein results from TCRdb running MiXCR on the PCR reads. The sample consists of approximately 660,000 distinct CDR3 sequences, 55% to 70% of them appearing once. Their target antigens are unknown. Sequenced: blood. Receptors were obtained from a girl under 10 years old with multiple sclerosis.

This chain connects TRBV12-3 or TRBV12-4 to TRBJ2-7; TRBD1 is a possible D gene (5 bases). The ends were cut back, 6 bases at V and 7 bases at J, with 16 bases in the middle. CDR3 length: 13 residues. The CDR3 sequence: CASRMTERQEQYF. The DNA for the CDR3 is TGTGCCAGCAGGATGACAGAACGCCAGGAGCAGTACTTC.

This clonotype was counted between two and nine times. V and J are TRBV29-1 and TRBJ1-1; unclear D gene. This CDR3 is built from 13 residues. Trimming left V 4 bases short and J 1 base short, with 10 bases between. Per the germline V gene, CDR1 is SQVTM and CDR2 is ANQGSEA. In nucleotides, the CDR3 is TGCAGCGTTGCACGGGCAGCGAACACTGAAGCTTTCTTT. Encoded protein: CSVARAANTEAFF.

The chain carries TRBV4-1 and TRBJ1-4, with D possibly matching TRBD1 (6 bases). This CDR3 is built from 15 residues. Per germline, CDR1 MGHRA and CDR2 YSYEKL. V lost 1 base, J lost 6 bases, and 12 bases lay in between. The CDR3, as DNA: TGCGCCAGCAGCCAAGTCGGGGGCACCGATGAAAAACTGTTTTTT. Its translation: CASSQVGGTDEKLFF.

The rearrangement joins TRBV20-1 to TRBJ2-3, with TRBD2 matching over 11 bases. This CDR3 contains 16 residues. The V segment lost 3 bases and the J segment 2 bases; nucleotides outside the gene matches: 7. The germline V gene encodes CDR1 DFQATT and CDR2 SNEGSKA (reference sequence). Here the CDR3 DNA reads TGCAGTGCTAGTCAAATAGCGGGAGGGCTCACAGATACGCAGTATTTT. Translation: CSASQIAGGLTDTQYF.

The J gene is TRBJ1-6, the V gene TRBV5-1, with 7 bases matching TRBD1. The CDR3 consists of 13 residues. V was clipped by 5 bases and J by 8 bases; unmatched bases: 4. Per germline, CDR1 SGHRS and CDR2 YFSETQ. The CDR3 nucleotides are TGCGCCAGCAGTACTACAGGGGATTCACCCCTCCACTTT. Amino acids: CASSTTGDSPLHF.

This clonotype occurred a few times. The rearrangement links TRBV4-1 to TRBJ2-1; the match to TRBD2 covers 7 bases. The CDR3 contains 18 residues. Trimming at V came to 1 base and at J to 7 bases, leaving 16 bases not matched to a gene. Looked up from germline, CDR1 is MGHRA and CDR2 is YSYEKL. CDR3 DNA sequence: TGCGCCAGCAGCCAAGTGGAGTACGGGAGGCGGCCGGAAAATGAGCAGTTCTTC. Translated, it gives CASSQVEYGRRPENEQFF.

The rearrangement uses TRBV7-9 and TRBJ2-1, with 8 nucleotides matching TRBD1. The V gene's germline CDR1 is SEHNR and CDR2 FQNEAQ (reference sequence). J was trimmed by 5 bases and V by 7 bases; bases with no gene match: 4. The CDR3 is 13 residues long. The CDR3 loop is CASNSQGDNEQFF. The CDR3 DNA is TGTGCCAGCAACTCACAGGGGGACAATGAGCAGTTCTTC.

This clonotype turned up a few times. The chain couples TRBV14 to TRBJ2-1, with a possible D match to TRBD1 (5 bases). V dropped 0 bases and J dropped 10 bases, with 13 bases sitting between them. CDR3 length: 14 residues. Looked up from germline, CDR1 is SGHDN and CDR2 is FVKESK. CDR3 sequence: CASSQEARAEEQFF. CDR3 bases: TGTGCCAGCAGCCAAGAGGCCAGGGCTGAGGAGCAGTTCTTC.

This clonotype has a single count. V usage is TRBV10-2 and J usage is TRBJ1-5; no clear D gene. V was clipped by 3 bases and J by 6 bases, with 12 bases between them. This CDR3 contains 14 residues. The germline gives CDR1 WSHSY, CDR2 SAAADI. CDR3 in amino acids: CASSDLEVAQPQHF. As DNA, the CDR3 is TGCGCCAGCAGTGACCTCGAAGTGGCTCAGCCCCAGCATTTT.

Details on this clonotype: One end of the junction does not line up with germline, which may come from a read error. The chain recombines TRBV5-1 with TRBJ1-2, with D uncertain. Germline lookup yields CDR1 SGHRS and CDR2 YFSETQ. This CDR3 comprises 13 residues. The CDR3 DNA sequence: TGCGCCAGTAGCTCCGGGAAGTATAATGACTACACCTTC. It is translated as CASSSGKYNDYTF.

The chain links TRBV10-3 to TRBJ2-5; D is perhaps TRBD1 (6 bases). Between the trimmed V and J ends, which lost 5 bases and 1 base, there was a span of 11 bases. Germline V lookup: CDR1 ENHRY, CDR2 SYGVKD. The CDR3 runs to 14 residues. CDR3 DNA sequence: TGTGCCATCAGTCAGGGGTCCTCCCAAGAGACCCAGTACTTC. Residues: CAISQGSSQETQYF.

The chain combines TRBV7-2 with TRBJ1-1, with 8 bases that match TRBD1. Germline CDR1 SGHTA, CDR2 FQGNSA. The CDR3 sequence is 14 residues long. V lost 2 bases and J lost 3; bases outside the gene matches: 2. The DNA for the CDR3 is TGTGCCAGCAGCTTACAGGGGGCTGACACTGAAGCTTTCTTT. Protein product: CASSLQGADTEAFF. The variable domain in full, completed from reference TRBV7-2 and TRBJ1-1, reads GAGVSQSPSNKVTEKGKDVELRCDPISGHTALYWYRQSLGQGLEFLIYFQGNSAPDKSGLPSDRFSAERTGGSVSTLTIQRTQQEDSAVYLCASSLQGADTEAFFGQGTRLTVV.

J is TRBJ2-1 and V is TRBV2, with 9 bases aligning to TRBD1. The CDR3 consists of 13 residues. Germline CDR1 reads SNHLY; CDR2 reads FYNNEI. V lost 8 bases and J lost 6; bases outside the gene matches: 5. CDR3: CASQRTGANEQFF. CDR3 nucleotide sequence: TGTGCCAGCCAGAGGACAGGGGCCAATGAGCAGTTCTTC. Drawing the rest from reference TRBV2 and TRBJ2-1, the complete variable domain is EPEVTQTPSHQVTQMGQEVILRCVPISNHLYFYWYRQILGQKVEFLVSFYNNEISEKSEIFDDQFSVERPDGSNFTLKIRSTKLEDSAMYFCASQRTGANEQFFGPGTRLTVL.

This clonotype was counted a single time. The chain carries TRBV5-1 and TRBJ2-4; 7 bases match TRBD2. The assigned J gene may be wrong: the sequence end matches TRBJ2-7 better. CDR1 is SGHRS and CDR2 is YFSETQ in the germline V gene. This CDR3 has 16 residues. The CDR3 nucleotides read TGCGCCAGCAGCCTAATACTAGGCGGGAGAAGGTACGAGCAGTACTTC. The encoded protein is CASSLILGGRRYEQYF.

The chain carries TRBV6-5 and TRBJ2-1, with TRBD2 matching over 9 bases. The CDR3 extends over 14 amino acids. With 6 bases clipped from V and 8 bases from J, the junction kept 8 bases outside the gene matches. Germline values: CDR1 MNHEY, CDR2 SVGAGI. CDR3 in amino acids: CASSGGRAFHEQFF. DNA of the CDR3: TGTGCCAGCAGCGGCGGGAGGGCCTTCCATGAGCAGTTCTTC.

The chain couples TRBV20-1 to TRBJ2-1, with 14 positions matching TRBD2. Germline loops: CDR1 DFQATT, CDR2 SNEGSKA (reference sequence). The V and J ends lost 4 bases and 5 bases, in that order; junction bases with no gene match: 10. The CDR3 totals 17 residues. CDR3 protein: CSATRTSGRSGDNEQFF. In nucleotides, the CDR3 is TGCAGTGCTACCCGGACTAGCGGGAGGTCTGGGGACAATGAGCAGTTCTTC.

The CDR3 sequence is CAISSNQGEETQYF. CDR3 DNA sequence: TGTGCCATCAGCTCTAATCAGGGGGAGGAGACCCAGTACTTC. This chain connects TRBV10-3 to TRBJ2-5; 7 bases are shared with TRBD1. With 6 bases clipped from V and 5 bases from J, the junction kept 9 bases outside the gene matches. This CDR3 comprises 14 residues. Germline CDR1 ENHRY, CDR2 SYGVKD.

This clonotype was seen a handful of times. V usage is TRBV6-6 and J usage is TRBJ1-1; maybe TRBD1 (5 bases). Trimming took off 6 bases at V and 4 bases at J, with 21 bases between the two ends. In germline, CDR1 is MNHNY, CDR2 SVGAGI (reference sequence). CDR3 length equals 16 residues. DNA for the CDR3: TGTGCCAGCAGCCTCCCTAGGGCCCTCCAGGGCACTGAAGCTTTCTTT. It yields the protein CASSLPRALQGTEAFF.

This clonotype was observed a few times. The rearrangement joins TRBV12-3 or TRBV12-4 to TRBJ2-3; D might be TRBD2 (5 bases). Trimming cost V 8 bases and J 4 bases, with 10 bases left between them. This CDR3 is built from 12 residues. The CDR3 DNA reads TGTGCCAGCGAGGCGGGCGCAGATACGCAGTATTTT. Translating gives CASEAGADTQYF.

V is TRBV4-1 and J is TRBJ2-3, with 11 bases lining up with TRBD2. CDR3 length equals 16 residues. Germline CDR1 and CDR2: MGHRA and YSYEKL. V shed 0 bases, J shed 3 bases, and the junction held 2 bases outside the gene matches. CDR3 sequence: CASSQETSGSTDTQYF. The CDR3 DNA reads as TGCGCCAGCAGCCAAGAAACTAGCGGGAGTACAGATACGCAGTATTTT.

The V gene is TRBV28, the J gene TRBJ2-1; D tentatively fits TRBD1 or TRBD2 (5 bases each). Germline V lookup: CDR1 MDHEN, CDR2 SYDVKM. Deletions cut 5 bases from V and 6 bases from J, with 14 bases between. The length of the CDR3 is 14 residues. Here the CDR3 DNA reads TGTGCCAGCAGTGATCGGGGACGCCTCAATGAGCAGTTCTTC. Residues: CASSDRGRLNEQFF.

The chain employs TRBV6-5 and TRBJ2-3, with 12 bases identical to TRBD2. Per the germline V gene, CDR1 is MNHEY and CDR2 is SVGAGI. This CDR3 contains 20 residues. After removal of 3 bases from V and 1 base from J, the junction contained 14 bases not matched to a gene. The CDR3 region has the DNA TGTGCCAGCAGTTATTGGGGACTAGCGGGTTTCTCAGGGGGCACAGATACGCAGTATTTT. It encodes CASSYWGLAGFSGGTDTQYF.

This clonotype showed up just a few times. The rearrangement links TRBV5-1 to TRBJ2-3; TRBD2 is a possible D gene (6 bases). The CDR3 is 15 residues long. CDR1 and CDR2 (germline): SGHRS, YFSETQ. V lost 2 bases, J lost 9 bases, and 19 bases lay in between. CDR3 sequence reads: CASSLDTGEGRTQYF. DNA for the CDR3: TGCGCCAGCAGCTTAGACACGGGGGAAGGTCGGACGCAGTATTTT.

The chain joins TRBV5-4 to TRBJ2-3; TRBD2 agrees at 8 bases. Germline-derived CDR1 and CDR2 are SGHNT and YYREEE (reference sequence). The CDR3 contains 17 residues. The trim removed 0 bases at V and 1 base at J, leaving 7 bases unmatched. CDR3 in amino acids: CASSLGPPRGGTDTQYF. The CDR3 DNA reads TGTGCCAGCAGCTTGGGGCCCCCGCGGGGGGGCACAGATACGCAGTATTTT. Looking up the rest from reference TRBV5-4 and TRBJ2-3 gives the full variable domain: ETGVTQSPTHLIKTRGQQVTLRCSSQSGHNTVSWYQQALGQGPQFIFQYYREEENGRGNFPPRFSGLQFPNYSSELNVNALELDDSALYLCASSLGPPRGGTDTQYFGPGTRLTVL.

With respect to this clonotype: Given a much more abundant clone one base away, this may be a read error. The chain couples TRBV20-1 to TRBJ2-6; D is uncertain. CDR1 is DFQATT and CDR2 is SNEGSKA in the germline V gene (reference sequence). This CDR3 is built from 12 residues. The V end was cut by 5 bases, the J end by 6 bases, with 8 bases between. DNA for the CDR3: TGCAGTGCTGCCACTGAGGCCAACGTCCTGACTTTC. Residues: CSAATEANVLTF.

The chain has TRBV24-1 and TRBJ2-5; 8 nucleotides line up with TRBD1. Germline V lookup: CDR1 KGHDR, CDR2 SFDVKD. Losses at the gene ends were 5 bases for V and 4 bases for J; bases not matched to a gene: 14. The CDR3 extends over 17 amino acids. The CDR3 loop reads CATSGHESDREAETQYF. Here the CDR3 DNA reads TGTGCCACCAGTGGTCACGAATCGGACAGGGAGGCAGAGACCCAGTACTTC.

This clonotype was observed a handful of times. This chain joins TRBV7-3 and TRBJ2-5; no clear D. The germline V gene encodes CDR1 SGHTA and CDR2 FQGTGA. Trimming removed 1 base from V and 2 bases from J, with 11 bases in between. CDR3 length: 15 amino acids. The CDR3: CASSLNLNSQETQYF. In DNA form, the CDR3 reads TGTGCCAGCAGCTTAAATCTTAACTCACAAGAGACCCAGTACTTC.

The gene calls are TRBV5-1 and TRBJ2-5; D possibly corresponds to TRBD2 (5 bases). This CDR3 has 16 residues. V was pared by 0 bases and J by 4 bases, with 16 bases between. The germline gives CDR1 SGHRS, CDR2 YFSETQ. CDR3 amino acids: CASSLALSPGRETQYF. In nucleotides, the CDR3 is TGCGCCAGCAGCTTGGCCCTATCCCCGGGGAGAGAGACCCAGTACTTC.

This chain uses TRBV5-1 with TRBJ2-1; tentatively, D is TRBD1 (6 bases). The germline CDR1 and CDR2 sequences are SGHRS and YFSETQ. The CDR3 totals 18 residues. The V end was cut by 6 bases, the J end by 0 bases, with 22 bases between. The CDR3 loop reads CASIGTGLPPSSYNEQFF. As DNA, the CDR3 is TGCGCCAGCATTGGAACAGGGCTTCCTCCTAGCTCCTACAATGAGCAGTTCTTC.

CDR3 protein: CASSTGTSVGEQFF. The CDR3 bases are TGTGCCAGCAGCACCGGGACTAGCGTTGGTGAGCAGTTCTTC. V gene TRBV11-2 combines with J gene TRBJ2-1; 10 nucleotides line up with TRBD2. The CDR3 is 14 residues long. Looked up from germline, CDR1 is SGHAT and CDR2 is FQNNGV. Trimming took 5 bases from V and 9 from J; bases not matched to a gene: 7. Complete variable domain (other parts from reference TRBV11-2 and TRBJ2-1): EAGVAQSPRYKIIEKRQSVAFWCNPISGHATLYWYQQILGQGPKLLIQFQNNGVVDDSQLPKDRFSAERLKGVDSTLKIQPAKLEDSAVYLCASSTGTSVGEQFFGPGTRLTVL.

In this sample, this clonotype turned up a few times. The chain carries TRBV29-1 and TRBJ2-1; D call uncertain. CDR3 size: 14 residues. Per the germline V gene, CDR1 is SQVTM and CDR2 is ANQGSEA. Between the trimmed V and J ends, which lost 0 bases and 6 bases, there was a span of 12 bases. CDR3 protein: CSVEDLSPINEQFF. The CDR3 coding sequence is TGCAGCGTTGAAGATCTCAGCCCGATCAATGAGCAGTTCTTC.